This T cell receptor (beta chain) emerged from a study of T-cell memory formation after mild COVID-19. Broader study findings: Contracting clones, day 15 to 85, had balanced CD4/CD8, and later expanders favored CD4+. Most CD4+ clones that shrank were in CM and EM, while CD8+ ones turned up in EMRA.

TCRdb called the 5' RACE reads again in MiXCR, with one record for every CDR3 protein. The data contain about 290,000 distinct CDR3 sequences, less than 20% of them singletons. V was shortened by 3 bases and J by 3 bases, with 15 bases between the two germline ends. The germline gives CDR1 SGHNT, CDR2 YYREEE (reference sequence). CDR3 length: 15 amino acids. There are a few counts of this clonotype. The antigen is not known. What was sequenced was PBMCs or a T cell subset sorted from them (not recorded which). V gene TRBV5-4 combines with J gene TRBJ1-1, with D hard to call. This receptor was obtained from a man aged 18 to 35 who had mild COVID-19 (a few samples of this study predate the infection). Cell type and time point are not known. The CDR3 spells CASSSQEGWDTEAFF. The CDR3 bases are TGTGCCAGCAGCTCCCAGGAGGGATGGGACACTGAAGCTTTCTTT.